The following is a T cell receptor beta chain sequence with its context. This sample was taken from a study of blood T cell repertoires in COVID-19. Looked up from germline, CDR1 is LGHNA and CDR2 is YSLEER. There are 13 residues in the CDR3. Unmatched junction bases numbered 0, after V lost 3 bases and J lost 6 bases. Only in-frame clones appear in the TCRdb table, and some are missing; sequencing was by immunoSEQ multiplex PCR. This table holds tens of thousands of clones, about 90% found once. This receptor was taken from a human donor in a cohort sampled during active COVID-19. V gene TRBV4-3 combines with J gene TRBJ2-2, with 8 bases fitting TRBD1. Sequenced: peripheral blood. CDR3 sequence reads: CASSQTGAGELFF. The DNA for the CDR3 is TGCGCCAGCAGCCAGACAGGGGCCGGGGAGCTGTTTTTT.